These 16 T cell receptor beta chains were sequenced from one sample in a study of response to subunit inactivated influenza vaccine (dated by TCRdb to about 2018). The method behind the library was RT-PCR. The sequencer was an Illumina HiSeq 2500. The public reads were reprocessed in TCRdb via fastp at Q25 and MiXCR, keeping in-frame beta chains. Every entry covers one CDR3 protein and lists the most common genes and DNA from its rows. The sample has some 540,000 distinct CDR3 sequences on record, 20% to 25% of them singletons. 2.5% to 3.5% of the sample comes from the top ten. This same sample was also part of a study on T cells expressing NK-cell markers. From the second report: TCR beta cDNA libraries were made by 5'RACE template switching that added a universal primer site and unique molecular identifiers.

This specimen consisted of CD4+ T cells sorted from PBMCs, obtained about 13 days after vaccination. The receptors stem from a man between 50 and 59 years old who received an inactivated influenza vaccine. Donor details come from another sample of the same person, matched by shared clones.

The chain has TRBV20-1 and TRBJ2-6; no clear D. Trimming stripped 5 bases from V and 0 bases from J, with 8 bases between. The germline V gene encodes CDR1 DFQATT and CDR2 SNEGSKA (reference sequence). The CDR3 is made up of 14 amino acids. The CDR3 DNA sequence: TGCAGTGCTTCAGCCGCCTCTGGGGCCAACGTCCTGACTTTC. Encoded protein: CSASAASGANVLTF.

CDR3 DNA: TGTGCCAGCAGTTACTCCTGGACAGGGGTGACAGATACGCAGTATTTT. Residues: CASSYSWTGVTDTQYF. V is TRBV6-5 and J is TRBJ2-3, with TRBD1 matching 9 bases. V lost 0 bases and J lost 3; bases outside the gene matches: 4. The CDR3 has 16 amino acids. CDR1 MNHEY and CDR2 SVGAGI come from the germline V gene.

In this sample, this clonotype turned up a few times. The CDR3 nucleotides read TGCAGTGCTAGAGGCGCGAGGGGGGGCGGTGAGACCCAGTACTTC. The encoded protein is CSARGARGGGETQYF. The chain links TRBV20-1 to TRBJ2-5; D might be TRBD2 (7 bases). Looked up from germline, CDR1 is DFQATT and CDR2 is SNEGSKA (reference sequence). This CDR3 spans 15 amino acids. V dropped 1 base and J dropped 5 bases, with 17 bases sitting between them.

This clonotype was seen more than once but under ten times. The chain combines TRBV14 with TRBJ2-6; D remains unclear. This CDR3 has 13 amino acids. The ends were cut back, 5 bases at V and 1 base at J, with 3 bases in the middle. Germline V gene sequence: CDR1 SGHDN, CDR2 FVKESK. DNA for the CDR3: TGTGCCAGCAGCGAATCTGGGGCCAACGTCCTGACTTTC. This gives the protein CASSESGANVLTF.

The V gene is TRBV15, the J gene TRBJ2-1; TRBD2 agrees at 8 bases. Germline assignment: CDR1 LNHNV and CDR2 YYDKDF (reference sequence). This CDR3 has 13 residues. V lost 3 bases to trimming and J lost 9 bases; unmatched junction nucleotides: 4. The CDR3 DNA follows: TGTGCCACCAGCAGGCGGGGGGACGGTGAGCAGTTCTTC. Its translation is CATSRRGDGEQFF.

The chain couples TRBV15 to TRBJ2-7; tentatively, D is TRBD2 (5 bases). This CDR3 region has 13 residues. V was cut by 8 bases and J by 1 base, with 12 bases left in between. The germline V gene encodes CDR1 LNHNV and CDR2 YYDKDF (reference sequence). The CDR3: CATGGPQSYEQYF. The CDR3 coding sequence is TGTGCCACCGGAGGACCGCAATCCTACGAGCAGTACTTC.

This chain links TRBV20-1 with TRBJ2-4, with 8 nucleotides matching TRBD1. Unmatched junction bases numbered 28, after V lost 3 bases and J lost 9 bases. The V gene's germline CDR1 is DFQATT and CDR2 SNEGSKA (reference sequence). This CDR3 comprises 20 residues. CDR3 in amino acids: CSASLGRSRGVALTGGIQYF. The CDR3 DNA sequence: TGCAGTGCTAGCCTGGGACGATCCCGTGGGGTAGCGCTTACAGGGGGCATTCAGTACTTC.

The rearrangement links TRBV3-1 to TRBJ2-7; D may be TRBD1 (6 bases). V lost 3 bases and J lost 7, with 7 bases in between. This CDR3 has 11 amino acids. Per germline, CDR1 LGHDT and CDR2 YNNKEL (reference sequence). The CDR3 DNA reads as TGTGCCAGCAGCCATGGACAGGAGCAGTACTTC. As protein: CASSHGQEQYF.

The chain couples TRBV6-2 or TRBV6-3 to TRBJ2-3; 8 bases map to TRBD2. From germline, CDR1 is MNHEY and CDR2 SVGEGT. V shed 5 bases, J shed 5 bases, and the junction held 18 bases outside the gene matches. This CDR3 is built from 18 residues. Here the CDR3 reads CASSTHSGGTPTRDTQYF. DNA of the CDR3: TGTGCCAGCAGTACTCACAGCGGGGGCACCCCTACAAGAGATACGCAGTATTTT.

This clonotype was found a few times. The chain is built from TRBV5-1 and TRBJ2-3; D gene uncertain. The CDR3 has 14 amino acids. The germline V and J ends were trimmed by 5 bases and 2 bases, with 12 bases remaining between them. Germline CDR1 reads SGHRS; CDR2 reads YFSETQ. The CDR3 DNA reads TGCGCCAGCAGGGAGTCCGGTTTCACAGATACGCAGTATTTT. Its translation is CASRESGFTDTQYF.

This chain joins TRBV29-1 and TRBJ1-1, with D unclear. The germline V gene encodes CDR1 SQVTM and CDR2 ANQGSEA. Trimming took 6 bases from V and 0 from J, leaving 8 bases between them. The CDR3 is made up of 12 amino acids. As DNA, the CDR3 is TGCAGCGTGGTTCCATTGAACACTGAAGCTTTCTTT. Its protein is CSVVPLNTEAFF. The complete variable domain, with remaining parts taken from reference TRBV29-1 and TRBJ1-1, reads SAVISQKPSRDICQRGTSLTIQCQVDSQVTMMFWYRQQPGQSLTLIATANQGSEATYESGFVIDKFPISRPNLTFSTLTVSNMSPEDSSIYLCSVVPLNTEAFFGQGTRLTVV.

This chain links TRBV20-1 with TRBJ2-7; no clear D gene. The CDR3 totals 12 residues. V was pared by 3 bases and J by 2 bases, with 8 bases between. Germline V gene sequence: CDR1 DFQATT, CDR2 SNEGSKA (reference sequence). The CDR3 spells CSASNGPYEQYF. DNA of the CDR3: TGCAGTGCTAGCAACGGGCCCTACGAGCAGTACTTC.

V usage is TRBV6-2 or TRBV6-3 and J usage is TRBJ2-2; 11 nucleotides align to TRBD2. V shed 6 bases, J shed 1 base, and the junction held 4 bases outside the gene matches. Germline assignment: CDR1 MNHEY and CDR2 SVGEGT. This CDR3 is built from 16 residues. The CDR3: CASRHGTSGNTGELFF. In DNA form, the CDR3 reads TGTGCCAGCAGACACGGGACTAGCGGGAACACCGGGGAGCTGTTTTTT.

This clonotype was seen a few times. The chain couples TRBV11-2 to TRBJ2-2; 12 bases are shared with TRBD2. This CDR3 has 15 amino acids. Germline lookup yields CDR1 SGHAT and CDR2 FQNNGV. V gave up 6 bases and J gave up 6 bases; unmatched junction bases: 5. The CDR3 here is CASRRLAGVAGELFF. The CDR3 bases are TGTGCCAGCAGAAGACTAGCGGGAGTTGCCGGGGAGCTGTTTTTT.

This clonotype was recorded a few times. CDR3 sequence (DNA): TGCAGTGCTCCAGGACGGGCCTCCTACGAGCAGTACTTC. Translating it yields CSAPGRASYEQYF. The rearrangement links TRBV20-1 to TRBJ2-7; D is uncertain. Germline CDR1 and CDR2: DFQATT and SNEGSKA (reference sequence). V was shortened by 5 bases and J by 0 bases, with 11 bases between the two germline ends. The CDR3 has 13 amino acids.

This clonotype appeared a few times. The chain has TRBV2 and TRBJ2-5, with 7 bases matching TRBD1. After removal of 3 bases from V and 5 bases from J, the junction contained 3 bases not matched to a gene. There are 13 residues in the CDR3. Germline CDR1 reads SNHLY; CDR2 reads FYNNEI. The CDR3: CASSEGQIETQYF. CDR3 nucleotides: TGTGCCAGCAGTGAGGGACAGATCGAGACCCAGTACTTC.